These 26 T cell receptor beta chains share one sample of origin, sequenced in a study. Each CDR3 protein is one row after TCRdb ran MiXCR on the 5' RACE reads. This sample carries about 54,000 distinct CDR3 sequences, about a sixth of them seen once, and the ten largest clones take under 3%. Sequenced material: naive CD4+ T cells sorted from blood. Subset indicated: naive CD4+ T cells, CD4+CD45RA+CD25-. These receptor sequences come from a female donor with breast cancer.

This clonotype was counted between two and nine times. V is TRBV7-9 and J is TRBJ2-7; no clear D. Trimming took 5 bases from V and 5 from J, leaving 16 bases between them. CDR3 length: 14 amino acids. CDR1 and CDR2 from the germline V gene are SEHNR and FQNEAQ (reference sequence). CDR3 residues: CASSPSGQVNEQYF. The CDR3 region has the DNA TGTGCCAGCAGCCCGTCGGGTCAGGTGAACGAGCAGTACTTC.

V usage is TRBV7-9 and J usage is TRBJ1-2; D perhaps matches TRBD1 (5 bases). Germline V gene data show CDR1 as SEHNR and CDR2 as FQNEAQ (reference sequence). The CDR3 is 16 amino acids. Trimming pared 5 bases from V and 5 bases from J, leaving 21 bases between. The CDR3 loop reads CASSDGRFGASYGYTF. The CDR3 nucleotides read TGTGCCAGCAGCGATGGGAGGTTTGGGGCATCGTATGGCTACACCTTC.

The rearrangement links TRBV20-1 to TRBJ1-1; tentatively, D is TRBD1 (6 bases). Between the trimmed V and J ends, which lost 3 bases and 0 bases, there was a span of 17 bases. This CDR3 spans 16 amino acids. Germline V lookup: CDR1 DFQATT, CDR2 SNEGSKA (reference sequence). CDR3 coding DNA: TGCAGTGCTAGGGGGACTGACAGGTTCCTGAACACTGAAGCTTTCTTT. Protein: CSARGTDRFLNTEAFF.

The rearrangement uses TRBV5-1 and TRBJ2-7; 8 bases fit TRBD2. V was clipped by 5 bases and J by 2 bases; unmatched bases: 6. CDR1 and CDR2 from the germline V gene are SGHRS and YFSETQ. The CDR3 sequence is 14 residues long. CDR3 sequence (DNA): TGCGCCAGCAGTTCCCGGGAGGGTACCTACGAGCAGTACTTC. This gives the protein CASSSREGTYEQYF.

The chain has TRBV7-9 and TRBJ2-7, with TRBD1 matching over 9 bases. Unmatched junction bases numbered 5, after V lost 5 bases and J lost 3 bases. This CDR3 is built from 14 residues. CDR1 and CDR2 (germline): SEHNR, FQNEAQ (reference sequence). In DNA, the CDR3 is TGTGCCAGCAGCGAGGGACAGGGAGGCTACGAGCAGTACTTC. This codes for CASSEGQGGYEQYF.

This clonotype was observed many times. CDR3 in DNA: TGCGCCAGCAGCGCAGAACCGGGACAGGTTACGATCGAGCAGTACTTC. Its protein product is CASSAEPGQVTIEQYF. J is TRBJ2-7 and V is TRBV5-1; 8 positions agree with TRBD1. The CDR3 is 16 amino acids. V dropped 4 bases and J dropped 6; count of bases not matched to a gene: 15. Germline CDR1 reads SGHRS; CDR2 reads YFSETQ.

The chain is built from TRBV4-3 and TRBJ1-4; no firm D call. V was pared by 0 bases and J by 12 bases, with 8 bases between. The CDR3 runs to 12 residues. Germline-derived CDR1 and CDR2 are LGHNA and YSLEER. Here the CDR3 reads CASSQDRVQLFF. DNA for the CDR3: TGCGCCAGCAGCCAAGATCGGGTCCAACTGTTTTTT.

In this sample, this clonotype turned up a few times. The CDR3 sequence is CASSLNQNSPLHF. Written as DNA, the CDR3 is TGTGCCAGCAGCTTAAATCAGAATTCACCCCTCCACTTT. V gene TRBV7-3 combines with J gene TRBJ1-6; D is unresolved. This CDR3 spans 13 amino acids. Germline V lookup: CDR1 SGHTA, CDR2 FQGTGA. Trimming took 1 base from V and 7 from J, leaving 5 bases between them.

This clonotype showed up just a few times. This chain connects TRBV29-1 to TRBJ2-1; 8 nucleotides align to TRBD2. The germline CDR1 and CDR2 sequences are SQVTM and ANQGSEA. The CDR3 sequence is 11 residues long. In DNA form, the CDR3 reads TGCAGGGTCGGGGGGGCCAATGAGCAGTTCTTC. Protein: CRVGGANEQFF.

This clonotype was recorded at least ten times. This sequence joins TRBV20-1 and TRBJ2-5; TRBD2 aligns across 11 bases. CDR3 length: 13 amino acids. V was pared by 5 bases and J by 4 bases, with 3 bases of the junction left unmatched. Germline lookup yields CDR1 DFQATT and CDR2 SNEGSKA (reference sequence). The chain's CDR3 is CSAGGLAGETQYF. For the CDR3, the DNA is TGCAGTGCTGGTGGACTAGCGGGAGAGACCCAGTACTTC.

This clonotype is labeled medium-sized. V and J are TRBV12-3 or TRBV12-4 and TRBJ2-3, with 8 bases identical to TRBD2. The CDR3 spans 15 residues. J gave up 2 bases and V 6 bases, and 7 bases lay outside the gene matches. This CDR3 is CASSVGLAPTDTQYF. Here the CDR3 DNA reads TGTGCCAGCAGCGTCGGACTAGCCCCCACAGATACGCAGTATTTT.

The chain carries TRBV5-1 and TRBJ2-1, with D tentatively TRBD2 (5 bases). Deletions cut 6 bases from V and 9 bases from J, with 16 bases between. This CDR3 has 13 residues. CDR1 and CDR2 (germline): SGHRS, YFSETQ. CDR3 nucleotide sequence: TGCGCCAGCACCTTTGGCAAGGCGGGTGAGCAGTTCTTC. It codes for CASTFGKAGEQFF.

This clonotype has at least ten counts. V gene TRBV12-2 combines with J gene TRBJ2-5; the table's D call, TRBD2, has no DNA check behind it. TRBV12-2 is a recognized pseudogene. This CDR3 has 16 amino acids. This CDR3 reads CASPSFEGAVQETQYF. The CDR3 DNA is TGTGCAAGTCCCTCGTTTGAGGGAGCCGTCCAAGAGACCCAGTACTTC.

This clonotype appeared once. A much larger clone sits a single nucleotide away, making a read error possible. The conserved phenylalanine or tryptophan is not found at the CDR3 terminus, so this likely reflects a read error. The gene calls are TRBV6-1 and TRBJ2-7; possibly TRBD2 for D (6 bases). The CDR3 contains 14 residues. Germline-derived CDR1 and CDR2 are MNHNS and SASEGT. Trimming removed 11 bases at V and 2 bases at J, with 19 bases between. The CDR3 region has the DNA TGTGCCGGCTCCGGGACTCCTGCAACCTACGAGCAGTACTCC. This sequence encodes CAGSGTPATYEQYS.

This clonotype was seen repeatedly, ten times or more. The rearrangement uses TRBV20-1 and TRBJ2-1; 8 nucleotides match TRBD2. This CDR3 is 14 amino acids long. Germline V gives CDR1 DFQATT, CDR2 SNEGSKA (reference sequence). The V and J ends lost 3 bases and 1 base, in that order; junction bases with no gene match: 2. The DNA for the CDR3 is TGCAGTGCTAGTGTAGCGGGGTCCTACAATGAGCAGTTCTTC. Encoded protein: CSASVAGSYNEQFF.

This clonotype has more than one count but fewer than ten. The chain recombines TRBV18 with TRBJ2-7; 10 nucleotides match TRBD2. This CDR3 contains 15 residues. Germline assignment: CDR1 KGHSH and CDR2 LQKENI. The V gene end was trimmed by 3 bases and the J gene end by 4 bases; junction bases not matched to a gene: 6. The CDR3 bases are TGTGCCAGCTCACCTAGAACTAGCGGGGCGTACGAGCAGTACTTC. The encoded protein is CASSPRTSGAYEQYF.

The rearrangement links TRBV5-1 to TRBJ2-2; TRBD2 matches at 8 bases. Germline V CDR1 and CDR2: SGHRS, YFSETQ. The V segment lost 4 bases and the J segment 0 bases; nucleotides outside the gene matches: 5. The CDR3 is made up of 16 amino acids. The CDR3 nucleotides are TGCGCCAGCAGCCCGCCGGGACTAGCGAACACCGGGGAGCTGTTTTTT. This codes for CASSPPGLANTGELFF.

This rearrangement joins TRBV5-1 to TRBJ2-1, with 9 bases that match TRBD2. With V trimmed by 2 bases and J by 9 bases, 12 bases remained unmatched. This CDR3 is built from 16 residues. CDR1 is SGHRS and CDR2 is YFSETQ in the germline V gene. The CDR3 protein is CASSFYGGRAPTEQFF. In DNA, the CDR3 is TGCGCCAGCAGCTTTTATGGCGGGAGGGCCCCTACTGAGCAGTTCTTC.

This clonotype was picked up many times. This chain connects TRBV20-1 to TRBJ1-5; D remains ambiguous. The germline V gene encodes CDR1 DFQATT and CDR2 SNEGSKA (reference sequence). V lost 5 bases to trimming and J lost 3 bases, with 8 bases between them. The CDR3 sequence is 12 residues long. CDR3 nucleotides: TGCAGTGCTTCCAAGAACAATCAGCCCCAGCATTTT. Residues: CSASKNNQPQHF.

This clonotype was counted only a few times. The chain recombines TRBV20-1 with TRBJ2-1, with 7 bases fitting TRBD2. V shed 1 base and J 5 bases; nucleotides not matched to a gene: 5. Germline V gene data show CDR1 as DFQATT and CDR2 as SNEGSKA (reference sequence). The CDR3 has 14 residues. In DNA, the CDR3 is TGCAGTGCTAGAGCTAGCGGCAACAACAATGAGCAGTTCTTC. Its translation: CSARASGNNNEQFF.

This clonotype was counted at least ten times. The chain joins TRBV7-9 to TRBJ2-5, with 7 bases that match TRBD2. This CDR3 comprises 14 residues. Germline V gene sequence: CDR1 SEHNR, CDR2 FQNEAQ (reference sequence). J was trimmed by 1 base and V by 4 bases; bases with no gene match: 3. In DNA, the CDR3 is TGTGCCAGCAGCTCGACTAGCCCCCAAGAGACCCAGTACTTC. Protein product: CASSSTSPQETQYF. The whole variable domain, filled in from reference TRBV7-9 and TRBJ2-5, reads DTGVSQNPRHKITKRGQNVTFRCDPISEHNRLYWYRQTLGQGPEFLTYFQNEAQLEKSRLLSDRFSAERPKGSFSTLEIQRTEQGDSAMYLCASSSTSPQETQYFGPGTRLLVL.

In its sample, this clonotype was seen a few times. This chain connects TRBV29-1 to TRBJ1-1; D is undetermined. Looked up from germline, CDR1 is SQVTM and CDR2 is ANQGSEA. Trimming left V 4 bases short and J 5 bases short, with 14 bases between. CDR3 length: 13 amino acids. In nucleotides, the CDR3 is TGCAGCGTTGTGCACGCGAGTAAGACTGAAGCTTTCTTT. This encodes CSVVHASKTEAFF.

Regarding this clonotype: This could be a read error, since a much larger clone is one nucleotide away. CDR3 amino acids: CAISQGANQETQYF. The CDR3, as DNA: TGTGCCATCTCTCAGGGGGCAAACCAAGAGACCCAGTACTTC. This sequence joins TRBV10-3 and TRBJ2-5, with TRBD1 matching 8 bases. V gave up 8 bases and J gave up 0 bases; unmatched junction bases: 5. Germline CDR1 and CDR2: ENHRY and SYGVKD. The CDR3 has 14 residues.

This clonotype was found a few times. The chain employs TRBV14 and TRBJ2-1; 16 positions agree with TRBD2. CDR1 is SGHDN and CDR2 is FVKESK in the germline V gene. V shed 9 bases and J 12 bases; nucleotides not matched to a gene: 8. The CDR3 contains 14 residues. The CDR3 sequence: CASEGTSGRGVQFF. For the CDR3, the DNA is TGTGCCAGTGAAGGGACTAGCGGGAGGGGCGTGCAGTTCTTC.

This clonotype was counted at least ten times. The chain carries TRBV10-1 and TRBJ2-4; 7 positions match TRBD1. Germline assignment: CDR1 WNHNN and CDR2 SYGVQD (reference sequence). This CDR3 is built from 16 residues. The V segment lost 0 bases and the J segment 8 bases; nucleotides outside the gene matches: 10. In DNA form, the CDR3 reads TGCGCCAGCAGTGAGTCGCTGACAGGGAAGGGGGACATTCAGTACTTC. It translates to CASSESLTGKGDIQYF.

This rearrangement joins TRBV5-1 to TRBJ2-1, with 9 bases aligning to TRBD1. In germline, CDR1 is SGHRS, CDR2 YFSETQ. V gave up 4 bases and J gave up 6 bases; unmatched junction bases: 17. This CDR3 comprises 18 residues. CDR3: CASSVYVGDREGGNEQFF. As DNA, the CDR3 is TGCGCCAGCAGCGTATACGTGGGGGACAGGGAGGGTGGCAATGAGCAGTTCTTC.